Below are 21 T cell receptor beta chains sequenced from a single sample in a study of blood T cell repertoires in COVID-19. The assay was immunoSEQ multiplex PCR, and TCRdb's table has in-frame clones only and misses some. Of about 200,000 clones in the sample, 80% to 85% were seen once. The sample taken for sequencing was peripheral blood. The origin of the receptors is a woman of 80 years or more with COVID-19, enrolled during active disease.

The chain employs TRBV7-6 and TRBJ1-2; 9 bases map to TRBD1. The CDR3 is 16 residues long. The V gene's germline CDR1 is SGHVS and CDR2 FNYEAQ. With V trimmed by 5 bases and J by 8 bases, 15 bases remained unmatched. CDR3 loop: CASSPATRTGAGGYTF. CDR3 in DNA: TGTGCCAGCAGCCCCGCTACCCGGACAGGGGCGGGGGGCTACACCTTC.

The chain employs TRBV5-1 and TRBJ2-3; 9 positions agree with TRBD2. The V and J ends lost 3 bases and 7 bases, in that order; junction bases with no gene match: 18. CDR3 length equals 18 residues. CDR1 and CDR2 (germline): SGHRS, YFSETQ. The CDR3, as DNA: TGCGCCAGCAGCTCTACCCTTAGCGGGAGCGAGGTGGTGAATACGCAGTATTTT. Its translation is CASSSTLSGSEVVNTQYF.

V is TRBV11-2 and J is TRBJ2-1; D possibly corresponds to TRBD1 (6 bases). V gave up 5 bases and J gave up 0 bases, with 11 bases separating them. The germline gives CDR1 SGHAT, CDR2 FQNNGV. The CDR3 spans 15 residues. The CDR3 DNA is TGTGCCAGCAGCGCCACAGGGAGCTCCTACAATGAGCAGTTCTTC. As protein: CASSATGSSYNEQFF.

V gene TRBV11-3 combines with J gene TRBJ2-1, with TRBD1 matching 9 bases. The length of the CDR3 is 14 residues. V lost 5 bases and J lost 5; bases outside the gene matches: 4. Per germline, CDR1 SGHNT and CDR2 YENEEA. The CDR3 nucleotides read TGTGCCAGCAGCCCGGGACAGGGTCACAATGAGCAGTTCTTC. Its protein product is CASSPGQGHNEQFF.

J is TRBJ1-5 and V is TRBV19; the match to TRBD1 covers 8 bases. V trimming: 10 bases; J trimming: 3 bases; junction bases outside the gene matches: 11. The CDR3 runs to 15 residues. In germline, CDR1 is LNHDA, CDR2 SQIVND (reference sequence). CDR3 nucleotide sequence: TGTGCCACCTTCCAAGGGACAGGTAACAATCAGCCCCAGCATTTT. Encoded protein: CATFQGTGNNQPQHF.

The genes are TRBV11-2 and TRBJ1-4, with 9 positions matching TRBD1. Trimming took 6 bases from V and 5 from J; bases not matched to a gene: 10. Germline loops: CDR1 SGHAT, CDR2 FQNNGV. CDR3 length: 16 residues. The CDR3 here is CASRPGTGKRNEKLFF. The CDR3 DNA follows: TGTGCCAGCAGACCCGGGACAGGGAAAAGGAATGAAAAACTGTTTTTT.

As regards this clone: This same CDR3 is encoded by further DNA sequences in the sample. The rearrangement joins TRBV19 to TRBJ1-1; possibly TRBD1 for D (5 bases). The germline V and J ends were trimmed by 5 bases and 1 base, with 11 bases remaining between them. CDR1 LNHDA and CDR2 SQIVND come from the germline V gene (reference sequence). The length of the CDR3 is 14 residues. This CDR3 reads CASSRQGGNTEAFF. The CDR3 DNA reads TGTGCCAGTAGTCGCCAGGGTGGGAACACTGAAGCTTTCTTT.

This clone is a singleton in its sample. The sample has other DNA sequences that encode this CDR3 too. This rearrangement joins TRBV5-1 to TRBJ2-5; 11 nucleotides agree with TRBD2. There are 16 residues in the CDR3. The ends lost 0 bases at V and 2 bases at J; junction bases unmatched: 3. Germline CDR1 is SGHRS and CDR2 is YFSETQ. The CDR3 here is CASSLAGTSGQETQYF. CDR3 bases: TGCGCCAGCAGCTTGGCCGGGACTAGCGGTCAAGAGACCCAGTACTTC.

The chain links TRBV29-1 to TRBJ2-1; tentatively, D is TRBD2 (6 bases). Per germline, CDR1 SQVTM and CDR2 ANQGSEA. The length of the CDR3 is 14 residues. V was cut by 7 bases and J by 0 bases, with 13 bases left in between. The CDR3 region is CSGIKAGSYNEQFF. The DNA for the CDR3 is TGCAGCGGTATTAAAGCGGGCTCCTACAATGAGCAGTTCTTC.

V usage is TRBV30 and J usage is TRBJ1-3; D possibly corresponds to TRBD1 (5 bases). V lost 1 base and J 2 bases, leaving 12 bases between the germline ends. This CDR3 is built from 15 residues. The germline V gene encodes CDR1 GTSNPN and CDR2 SVGIG (reference sequence). The CDR3 DNA sequence: TGTGCCTGGAGTGCTGCAGGGCTTCCTGGAAACACCATATATTTT. Translation gives CAWSAAGLPGNTIYF.

In its sample, this clone was seen a few times. V gene TRBV4-2 combines with J gene TRBJ1-2, with a tentative D call TRBD1 (5 bases). There are 14 residues in the CDR3. Per the germline V gene, CDR1 is LGHNA and CDR2 is YNFKEQ. V dropped 4 bases and J dropped 4 bases, with 13 bases sitting between them. The CDR3 loop is CASSPTGVSYGYTF. The CDR3, as DNA: TGTGCCAGCAGCCCCACGGGGGTTTCCTATGGCTACACCTTC.

The V gene is TRBV3-1 (or the pseudogene TRBV3-2), the J gene TRBJ2-5, with 12 bases fitting TRBD1. V lost 1 base and J lost 4; bases outside the gene matches: 1. The length of the CDR3 is 15 residues. Per germline, CDR1 LGHDT and CDR2 YNNKEL (reference sequence). The DNA of the CDR3 is TGTGCCAGCAGCCAAGGGGACAGGGGGCGAGAGACCCAGTACTTC. Protein sequence: CASSQGDRGRETQYF.

This clone was seen once. The rearrangement joins TRBV6-6 to TRBJ1-2; TRBD1 agrees at 9 bases. CDR1 MNHNY and CDR2 SVGAGI come from the germline V gene (reference sequence). This CDR3 spans 15 amino acids. V trimming: 5 bases; J trimming: 1 base; junction bases outside the gene matches: 5. The CDR3 protein is CASSTRDRVNYGYTF. In nucleotides, the CDR3 is TGTGCCAGCAGTACCCGGGACAGGGTTAACTATGGCTACACCTTC.

With respect to this clone: Other nucleotide sequences from this sample produce the same CDR3. V and J are TRBV6-2 or TRBV6-3 and TRBJ2-2; D might be TRBD1 (6 bases). The germline gives CDR1 MNHEY, CDR2 SVGEGT. CDR3 length equals 15 residues. Deletions cut 6 bases from V and 4 bases from J, with 15 bases between. CDR3 region: CASSSSGTPTGELFF. The CDR3 DNA is TGTGCCAGCAGCTCTTCCGGGACACCCACCGGGGAGCTGTTTTTT.

This rearrangement joins TRBV25-1 to TRBJ2-1; D is perhaps TRBD2 (6 bases). V lost 6 bases and J lost 7, with 10 bases in between. CDR3 size: 12 residues. CDR1 is MGHDK, CDR2 SYGVNS, per germline. For the CDR3, the DNA is TGTGCCAGCAGCCGACTAGGAAATGAGCAGTTCTTC. This codes for CASSRLGNEQFF.

The CDR3 loop reads CASGTGTSGAPYEQYF. The CDR3, as DNA: TGTGCCAGCGGGACCGGGACTAGCGGGGCGCCCTACGAGCAGTACTTC. The rearrangement joins TRBV28 to TRBJ2-7, with 13 bases aligning to TRBD2. Per the germline V gene, CDR1 is MDHEN and CDR2 is SYDVKM. The CDR3 totals 16 residues. Trimming cost V 8 bases and J 2 bases; bases outside gene matches: 9.

V gene TRBV9 combines with J gene TRBJ1-1; D uncertain. The CDR3 is 18 residues long. The V and J ends lost 4 bases and 3 bases respectively, with 25 bases between them. The germline CDR1 and CDR2 sequences are SGDLS and YYNGEE. Here the CDR3 DNA reads TGTGCCAGCAGCCCTGCCTCAACGGGAAAGGGAAGGGACACTGAAGCTTTCTTT. Its protein product is CASSPASTGKGRDTEAFF. The full variable domain, with the rest looked up from reference TRBV9 and TRBJ1-1, is DSGVTQTPKHLITATGQRVTLRCSPRSGDLSVYWYQQSLDQGLQFLIQYYNGEERAKGNILERFSAQQFPDLHSELNLSSLELGDSALYFCASSPASTGKGRDTEAFFGQGTRLTVV.

This clone was recorded only once. V usage is TRBV6-5 and J usage is TRBJ2-1, with 12 bases fitting TRBD2. The CDR3 sequence is 15 residues long. V shed 6 bases, J shed 6 bases, and the junction held 6 bases outside the gene matches. Looked up from germline, CDR1 is MNHEY and CDR2 is SVGAGI. The DNA for the CDR3 is TGTGCCAGCAGGAGACTAGCGGGGGACGGCAATGAGCAGTTCTTC. Translation: CASRRLAGDGNEQFF.

The rearrangement links TRBV6-2 or TRBV6-3 to TRBJ1-6; TRBD1 aligns across 8 bases. Germline V gives CDR1 MNHEY, CDR2 SVGEGT. This CDR3 comprises 15 residues. V trimming: 6 bases; J trimming: 6 bases; junction bases outside the gene matches: 7. The CDR3 region has the DNA TGTGCCAGCAGCCGCCGGGACAGGATTAATTCACCCCTCCACTTT. This translates into CASSRRDRINSPLHF.

This clone was counted only a few times. The chain recombines TRBV9 with TRBJ2-2, with D tentatively TRBD2 (5 bases). The V end was cut by 5 bases, the J end by 7 bases, with 15 bases between. The germline gives CDR1 SGDLS, CDR2 YYNGEE. This CDR3 spans 14 amino acids. CDR3 DNA: TGTGCCAGCAGTGCCGACTTAGGAGGCGGGGAGCTGTTTTTT. Amino acid sequence: CASSADLGGGELFF.

The chain carries TRBV18 and TRBJ2-1; TRBD1 agrees at 7 bases. There are 15 residues in the CDR3. After removal of 1 base from V and 3 bases from J, the junction contained 3 bases not matched to a gene. The germline gives CDR1 KGHSH, CDR2 LQKENI. The DNA for the CDR3 is TGTGCCAGCTCACCACGACAGGGAAACTACAATGAGCAGTTCTTC. It codes for CASSPRQGNYNEQFF.